This T cell receptor beta chain was profiled in a study of blood T cell repertoires in COVID-19. Clones were sequenced by immunoSEQ multiplex PCR, and TCRdb holds only the in-frame ones, with some missing. The table shows about 180,000 clones, with 80% to 90% occurring only once. Per germline, CDR1 SGHDT and CDR2 YYEEEE. The V gene end was trimmed by 4 bases and the J gene end by 7 bases; junction bases not matched to a gene: 4. There are 14 residues in the CDR3. The chain links TRBV5-6 to TRBJ1-6, with 8 bases that match TRBD1. Sequenced sample: peripheral blood. The TCR comes from a human donor with active or convalescent COVID-19. The donor label of this sample is uncertain. As DNA, the CDR3 is TGTGCCAGCAGCCAGGGGGCTTGGAATTCACCCCTCCACTTT. Translating gives CASSQGAWNSPLHF.